This T cell receptor (beta chain) originates from a study of blood T cell repertoires in COVID-19. Across the whole study: Sites across the United States, Italy and Spain contributed samples from acute and convalescent COVID-19. The cDNA or gDNA used as material had been derived from T cells, B-cell-depleted T cells, or PBMCs.

The CDR3 spans 19 residues. Losses at the gene ends were 5 bases for V and 4 bases for J; bases not matched to a gene: 13. CDR1 and CDR2 from the germline V gene are KGHDR and SFDVKD. In the original analysis: Amplification from reference gene primers served as the basis for estimated nucleated cell counts. The repertoire was sequenced with immunoSEQ multiplex PCR; TCRdb's copy has only in-frame clones and lacks some. The DNA was the basis for D and trimming; V, J and clone size are from that table. The sample has around 700,000 clones; about 87% are singletons. J is TRBJ2-2 and V is TRBV24-1, with 12 bases fitting TRBD2. The origin of this receptor is a woman between 18 and 29 years old with acute or convalescent COVID-19. The material sequenced was peripheral blood. The DNA for the CDR3 is TGTGCCACCAGTGGGCTGGACAGGGAGACTAGCGGGGGCACCGGGGAGCTGTTTTTT. Residues: CATSGLDRETSGGTGELFF.